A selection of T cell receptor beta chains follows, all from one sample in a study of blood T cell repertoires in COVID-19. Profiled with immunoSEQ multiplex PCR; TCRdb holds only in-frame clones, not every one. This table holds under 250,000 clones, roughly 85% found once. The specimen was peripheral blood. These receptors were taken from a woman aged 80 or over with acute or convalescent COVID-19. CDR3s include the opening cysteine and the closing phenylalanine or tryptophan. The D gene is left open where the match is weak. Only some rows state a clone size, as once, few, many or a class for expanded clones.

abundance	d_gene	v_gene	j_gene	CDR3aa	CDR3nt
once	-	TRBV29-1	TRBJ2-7	CSVDQGSSYEQYF	TGCAGCGTTGACCAGGGCAGTTCCTACGAGCAGTACTTC
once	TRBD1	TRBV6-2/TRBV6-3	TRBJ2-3	CASSRTGAGTDTQYF	TGTGCCAGCAGCCGTACAGGGGCGGGCACAGATACGCAGTATTTT
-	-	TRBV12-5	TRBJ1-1	CASGSVLNTEAFF	TGTGCTAGTGGTTCTGTCTTAAACACTGAAGCTTTCTTT
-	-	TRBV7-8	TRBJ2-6	CASSLGGTVSGANVLTF	TGTGCCAGCAGCTTAGGCGGGACGGTCTCTGGGGCCAACGTCCTGACTTTC
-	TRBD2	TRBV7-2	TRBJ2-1	CASSLIAGTYNEQFF	TGTGCCAGCAGCTTAATAGCGGGGACCTACAATGAGCAGTTCTTC
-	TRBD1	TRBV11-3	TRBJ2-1	CASSTTGGQGNEQFF	TGTGCCAGCAGCACAACAGGGGGCCAGGGGAATGAGCAGTTCTTC
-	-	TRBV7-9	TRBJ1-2	CASSLRGQPWGYTF	TGTGCCAGCAGCCTCCGGGGACAACCATGGGGCTACACCTTC
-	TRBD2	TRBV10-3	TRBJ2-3	CAAASGVSTDTQYF	TGTGCGGCAGCTAGCGGGGTTAGCACAGATACGCAGTATTTT
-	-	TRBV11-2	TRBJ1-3	CASRPVRSNTIYF	TGTGCCAGCAGACCCGTGAGATCAAACACCATATATTTT
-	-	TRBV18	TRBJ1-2	CASSPGEGYTF	TGTGCCAGCTCACCCGGGGAGGGCTACACCTTC
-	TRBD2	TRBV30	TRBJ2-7	CAWSLAGEQYF	TGTGCCTGGTCCCTAGCGGGCGAGCAGTACTTC
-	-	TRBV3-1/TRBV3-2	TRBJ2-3	CASSLRPGQGASGGPLGFTDTQYF	TGTGCCAGCAGCCTACGTCCGGGACAGGGGGCTAGCGGGGGGCCCCTGGGCTTCACAGATACGCAGTATTTT
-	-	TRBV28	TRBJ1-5	CASSLLAEAQPQHF	TGTGCCAGCAGTTTATTGGCGGAGGCGCAGCCCCAGCATTTT
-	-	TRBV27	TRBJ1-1	CASSFGQLNTEAFF	TGTGCCAGCAGTTTCGGACAACTGAACACTGAAGCTTTCTTT
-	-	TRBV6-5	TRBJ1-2	CASRHTGPDYGYTF	TGTGCCAGCAGGCACACAGGGCCCGACTATGGCTACACCTTC
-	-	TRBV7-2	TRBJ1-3	CASSFLPQGRGGNTIYF	TGTGCCAGCAGCTTCCTCCCACAGGGAAGGGGTGGAAACACCATATATTTT
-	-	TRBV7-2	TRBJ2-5	CASSLELRETQYF	TGTGCCAGCAGCTTAGAACTAAGGGAGACCCAGTACTTC
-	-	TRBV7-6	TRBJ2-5	CASSHGGAAETQYF	TGTGCCAGCAGCCATGGCGGGGCCGCAGAGACCCAGTACTTC
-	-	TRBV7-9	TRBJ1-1	CASGDSEAFF	TGTGCCAGCGGAGACAGTGAAGCTTTCTTT
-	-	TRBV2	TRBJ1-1	CASSEWRQGEAFF	TGTGCCAGCAGTGAATGGCGGCAAGGAGAAGCTTTCTTT
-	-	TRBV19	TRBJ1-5	CASRRGTSNQPQHF	TGTGCCAGTAGACGCGGCACTAGCAATCAGCCCCAGCATTTT
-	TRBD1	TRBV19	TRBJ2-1	CASKDRGLSGGEQFF	TGTGCCAGTAAAGACAGGGGGCTTTCCGGGGGTGAGCAGTTCTTC
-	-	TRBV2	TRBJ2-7	CASSEQAVSSYEQYF	TGTGCCAGCAGTGAACAGGCAGTTAGCTCCTACGAGCAGTACTTC
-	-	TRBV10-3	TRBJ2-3	CAISTASPLDTQYF	TGTGCCATCAGTACCGCGTCACCTCTAGATACGCAGTATTTT
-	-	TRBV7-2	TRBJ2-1	CASSPPGLPYNEQFF	TGTGCCAGCAGTCCGCCGGGACTCCCCTACAATGAGCAGTTCTTC